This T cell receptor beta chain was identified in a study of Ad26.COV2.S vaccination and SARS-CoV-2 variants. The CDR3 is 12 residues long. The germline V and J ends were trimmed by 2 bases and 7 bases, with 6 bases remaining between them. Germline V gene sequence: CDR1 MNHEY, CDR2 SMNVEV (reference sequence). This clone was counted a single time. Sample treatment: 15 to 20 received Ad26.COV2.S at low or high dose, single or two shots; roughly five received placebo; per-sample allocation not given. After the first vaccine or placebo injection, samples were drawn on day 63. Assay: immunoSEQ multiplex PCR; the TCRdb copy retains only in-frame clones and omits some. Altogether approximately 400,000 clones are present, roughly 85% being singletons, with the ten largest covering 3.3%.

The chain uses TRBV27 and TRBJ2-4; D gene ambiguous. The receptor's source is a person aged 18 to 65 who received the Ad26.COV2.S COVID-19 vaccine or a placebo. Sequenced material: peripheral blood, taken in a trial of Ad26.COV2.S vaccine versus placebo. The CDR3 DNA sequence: TGTGCCAGCAGTTTAGGTGGGAACATTCAGTACTTC. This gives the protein CASSLGGNIQYF.